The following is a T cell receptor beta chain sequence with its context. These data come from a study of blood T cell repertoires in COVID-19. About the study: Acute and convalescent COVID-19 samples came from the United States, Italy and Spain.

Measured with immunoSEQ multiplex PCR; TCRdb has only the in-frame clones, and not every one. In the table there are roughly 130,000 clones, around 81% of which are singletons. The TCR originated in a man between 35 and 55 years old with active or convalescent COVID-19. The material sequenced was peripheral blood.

CDR3 residues: CASNQYNPGELFF. The CDR3 DNA sequence: TGTGCCAGCAACCAATACAACCCCGGGGAGCTGTTTTTT. V and J are TRBV2 and TRBJ2-2, with D uncertain. The germline V gene has CDR1 SNHLY and CDR2 FYNNEI. The CDR3 covers 13 residues. V lost 7 bases and J lost 6, with 12 bases in between.